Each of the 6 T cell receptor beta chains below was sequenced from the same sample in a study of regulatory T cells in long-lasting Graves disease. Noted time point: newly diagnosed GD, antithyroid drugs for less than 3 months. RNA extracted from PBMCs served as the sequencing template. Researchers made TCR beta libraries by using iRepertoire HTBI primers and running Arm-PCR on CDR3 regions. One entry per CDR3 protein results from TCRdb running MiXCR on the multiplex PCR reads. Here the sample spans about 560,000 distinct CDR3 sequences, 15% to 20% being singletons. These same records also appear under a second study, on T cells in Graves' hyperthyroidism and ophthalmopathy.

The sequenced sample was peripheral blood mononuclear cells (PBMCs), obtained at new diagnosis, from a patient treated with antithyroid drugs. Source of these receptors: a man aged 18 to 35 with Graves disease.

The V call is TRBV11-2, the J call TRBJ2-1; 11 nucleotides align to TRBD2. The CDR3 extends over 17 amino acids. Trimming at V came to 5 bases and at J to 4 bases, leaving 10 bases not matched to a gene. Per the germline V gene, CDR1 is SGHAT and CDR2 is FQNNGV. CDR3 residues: CASSPYIGTSGYNEQFF. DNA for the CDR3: TGTGCCAGCAGCCCCTACATTGGGACTAGCGGATACAATGAGCAGTTCTTC.

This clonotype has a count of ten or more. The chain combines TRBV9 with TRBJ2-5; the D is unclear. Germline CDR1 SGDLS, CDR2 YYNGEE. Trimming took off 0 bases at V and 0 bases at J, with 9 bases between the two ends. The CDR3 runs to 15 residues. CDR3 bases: TGTGCCAGCAGCGTAGACGGTGGCCACCAAGAGACCCAGTACTTC. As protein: CASSVDGGHQETQYF.

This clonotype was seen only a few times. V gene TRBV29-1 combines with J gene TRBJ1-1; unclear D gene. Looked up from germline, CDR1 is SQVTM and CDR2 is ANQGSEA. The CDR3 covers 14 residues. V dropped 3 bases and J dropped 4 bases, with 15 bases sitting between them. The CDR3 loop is CSVDRTGQLTEAFF. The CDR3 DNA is TGCAGCGTTGACAGAACCGGGCAACTCACTGAAGCTTTCTTT. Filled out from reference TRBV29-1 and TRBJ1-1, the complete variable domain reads SAVISQKPSRDICQRGTSLTIQCQVDSQVTMMFWYRQQPGQSLTLIATANQGSEATYESGFVIDKFPISRPNLTFSTLTVSNMSPEDSSIYLCSVDRTGQLTEAFFGQGTRLTVV.

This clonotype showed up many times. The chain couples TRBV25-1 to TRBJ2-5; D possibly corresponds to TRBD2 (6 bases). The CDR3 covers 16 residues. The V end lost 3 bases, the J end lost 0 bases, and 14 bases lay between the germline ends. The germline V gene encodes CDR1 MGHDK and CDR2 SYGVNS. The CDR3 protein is CASSEGRRADQETQYF. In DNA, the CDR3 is TGTGCCAGCAGTGAGGGAAGGAGGGCGGACCAAGAGACCCAGTACTTC.

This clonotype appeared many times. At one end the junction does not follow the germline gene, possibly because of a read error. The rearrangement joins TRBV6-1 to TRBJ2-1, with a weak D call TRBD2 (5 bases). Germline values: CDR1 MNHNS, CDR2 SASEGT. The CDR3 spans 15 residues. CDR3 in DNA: TGTGCCAGCAGTCAAGCGGTAAGCTCCTACAATGAGCAGTTCTTC. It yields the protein CASSQAVSSYNEQFF.

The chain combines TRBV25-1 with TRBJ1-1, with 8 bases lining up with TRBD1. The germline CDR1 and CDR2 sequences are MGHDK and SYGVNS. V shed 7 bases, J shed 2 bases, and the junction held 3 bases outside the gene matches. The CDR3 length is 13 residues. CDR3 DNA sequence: TGTGCCAGCAACCAGGGGGCTAACACTGAAGCTTTCTTT. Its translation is CASNQGANTEAFF. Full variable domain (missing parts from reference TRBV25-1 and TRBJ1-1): EADIYQTPRYLVIGTGKKITLECSQTMGHDKMYWYQQDPGMELHLIHYSYGVNSTEKGDLSSESTVSRIRTEHFPLTLESARPSHTSQYLCASNQGANTEAFFGQGTRLTVV.